This T cell receptor (beta chain) emerged from a study of blood T cell repertoires in COVID-19. The wider study: There were acute and convalescent COVID-19 samples, and they came from the United States, Italy and Spain. T cells, B-cell-depleted T cells, or PBMCs supplied cDNA or gDNA.

Authors' methods: Reference gene primer amplification yielded estimated nucleated cell counts. Libraries were prepared by immunoSEQ multiplex PCR; TCRdb keeps only in-frame clonotypes and omits some of them. V and J calls and clone size follow that table, whereas D and trimming were derived from the DNA. The data show 200,000 to 250,000 clones, roughly 85% seen once. Each participant's cohort was designated according to participant-reported clinical history. The germline V gene encodes CDR1 MNHEY and CDR2 SVGAGI. The CDR3 has 16 residues. The V and J ends lost 0 bases and 4 bases, in that order; junction bases with no gene match: 7.

This TCR was recovered from a woman between 45 and 60 years old who had been exposed to COVID-19. The sample taken for sequencing was PBMCs or T cells enriched from blood (not recorded which). The V gene is TRBV6-5, the J gene TRBJ1-2; the match to TRBD1 covers 8 bases. This chain's CDR3 is CASSYSGTGTFYGYTF. DNA of the CDR3: TGTGCCAGCAGTTACTCTGGGACAGGTACTTTCTATGGCTACACCTTC.